This TCR beta chain is from a study of Graves' ophthalmopathy and Graves' hyperthyroidism. Across the study: The collection of peripheral blood took place at initial diagnosis, before any treatment.

TCR beta CDR3 regions were amplified from RNA transcripts. Second-round multiplex PCR came after first-round RT-PCR with HTBI primers. One entry per CDR3 protein, called by TCRdb with MiXCR from the multiplex PCR reads. This table holds some 210,000 distinct CDR3 sequences, about 32% found once. This clonotype appeared many times. Given the absence of the conserved phenylalanine or tryptophan at the CDR3 end, a read error is likely. Having ophthalmopathy, the donors showed moderate-to-severe activity, CAS ≥3 and NOSPECS ≥4, with disease lasting under 3 months. Thyroid ultrasound, orbital computed tomography, TRAb, serum thyroxine and clinical symptoms formed the basis of diagnosis. PBMCs stemmed from 7.5 to 10 ml of fresh peripheral blood. The sequenced sample was peripheral blood. The receptor comes from a man aged 50 to 59 with Graves' ophthalmopathy.

The CDR3 spells CAVPGPTAKTQYS. In DNA, the CDR3 is TGTGCCGTTCCAGGACCCACGGCGAAGACCCAGTACTCC. The rearrangement joins TRBV28 to TRBJ2-5; unclear D gene. V lost 11 bases and J lost 6, with 19 bases in between. This CDR3 is built from 13 residues. CDR1 is MDHEN, CDR2 SYDVKM, per germline.